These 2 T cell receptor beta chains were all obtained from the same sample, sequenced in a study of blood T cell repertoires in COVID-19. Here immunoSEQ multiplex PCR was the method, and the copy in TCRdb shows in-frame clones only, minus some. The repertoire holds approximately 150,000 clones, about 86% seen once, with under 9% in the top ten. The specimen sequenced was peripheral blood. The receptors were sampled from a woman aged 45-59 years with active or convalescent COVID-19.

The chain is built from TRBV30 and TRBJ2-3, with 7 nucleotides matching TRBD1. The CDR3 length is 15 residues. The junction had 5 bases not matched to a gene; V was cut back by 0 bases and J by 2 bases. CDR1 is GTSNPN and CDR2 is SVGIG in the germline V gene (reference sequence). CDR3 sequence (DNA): TGTGCCTGGAGTGTAGTGGACAGGCCCACAGATACGCAGTATTTT. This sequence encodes CAWSVVDRPTDTQYF.

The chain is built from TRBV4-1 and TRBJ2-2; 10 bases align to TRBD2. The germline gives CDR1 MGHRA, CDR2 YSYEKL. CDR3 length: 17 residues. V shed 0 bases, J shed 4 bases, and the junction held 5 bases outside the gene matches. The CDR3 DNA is TGCGCCAGCAGCCAAGAAGGGCTAGCGGGGGCCACCGGGGAGCTGTTTTTT. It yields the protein CASSQEGLAGATGELFF.